The table lists the clone carrying this TCR beta chain with a few counts. The target antigen is unknown. CDR1 and CDR2 (germline): ENHRY, SYGVKD. V lost 1 base and J 1 base, leaving 10 bases between the germline ends. CDR3 length: 15 amino acids. The data originate from a study of post-analysis software for immune sequencing data. About the research overall: Disease courses included relapsing-remitting, secondary progressive and progressive-relapsing multiple sclerosis. Overall study findings and caveats: Compared with controls, patients had more of about five TRBV segments, including TRBV5-6, TRBV5-1 and TRBV20-1.

Unique-molecular-identifier-tagged TCR beta cDNA libraries were used. TCRdb independently ran MiXCR on the PCR reads; one entry per CDR3 protein. This table has around 440,000 distinct CDR3 sequences, approximately 45% appearing once. This receptor was obtained from a girl under 18 with multiple sclerosis. This sequence joins TRBV10-3 and TRBJ2-5; the D is unclear. Sequenced sample: blood. Here the CDR3 reads CAISEYRGSQETQYF. As DNA, the CDR3 is TGTGCCATCAGTGAGTACCGAGGCAGCCAAGAGACCCAGTACTTC.